The 29 T cell receptor beta chains below were found in one sample sequenced in a study of tumor and adjacent non-tumor tissue in lung cancer. TCRbeta libraries were built with three rounds of nested PCR, modified from ARM-PCR. TCRdb analysed the multiplex PCR reads with MiXCR anew, one entry per CDR3 protein. This sample carries 100,000 or so distinct CDR3 sequences, roughly 60% of them seen once, and the ten largest clones take about 19%. The template was RNA from unsorted bulk tissue. More than 3 cm separated this lung sample from the edge of the tumor. The sample taken for sequencing was distant non-tumor lung tissue. The receptors come from a man aged 25 to 40 with non-small cell lung cancer.

For this clonotype: Without the conserved terminal phenylalanine or tryptophan, this CDR3 likely stems from a read error. V gene TRBV5-4 combines with J gene TRBJ2-2; weak D call: TRBD2 (6 bases). Germline V CDR1 and CDR2: SGHNT, YYREEE (reference sequence). The CDR3 loop spans 13 amino acids. CDR3 sequence reads: CPSSGQNTGELFS. The CDR3 DNA reads as TGTCCCAGCAGCGGGCAGAACACCGGGGAGCTGTTTTCT.

Of note for this clonotype: A much larger clone differs by one base, so this may be a read error. The CDR3 loop reads CASSNRTGGAGETRYF. DNA of the CDR3: TGTGCCAGCAGCAACCGGACCGGGGGGGCCGGAGAGACCCGGTACTTC. The chain links TRBV21-1 to TRBJ2-5; TRBD1, the table's D call, was not compared with the DNA. TRBV21-1 is annotated as a pseudogene. The CDR3 runs 16 residues.

Details on this clonotype: The CDR3 does not close with the conserved phenylalanine or tryptophan, likely indicating a read error. The chain uses TRBV4-1 and TRBJ1-2; 9 bases agree with TRBD1. This CDR3 has 14 residues. Germline values: CDR1 MGHRA, CDR2 YSYEKL. CDR3 in DNA: TGCTCCAGCAGCCAAACCGGACAGGGGAATGGCTACACCATC. It codes for CSSSQTGQGNGYTI.

Remarks on this clonotype: A read error may produce the germline difference seen at one junction end. V and J are TRBV11-2 and TRBJ1-4; 7 bases align to TRBD1. Germline CDR1 and CDR2: SGHAT and FQNNGV. This CDR3 is 18 amino acids long. CDR3 loop: CTSSDIDRVGPLTEKLFF. The CDR3 region has the DNA TGTACCAGCAGCGATATCGACAGGGTGGGCCCTCTTACCGAAAAACTGTTTTTT.

The chain joins TRBV11-2 to TRBJ1-2, with D unresolved. Germline values: CDR1 SGHAT, CDR2 FQNNGV. Deletions cut 6 bases from V and 1 base from J, with 18 bases between. The CDR3 has 16 amino acids. The CDR3 region has the DNA TGTGCCAGCAGTCCCTCACATGTGATAGTTAACTATGGCTACACCTTC. Its translation is CASSPSHVIVNYGYTF.

V and J are TRBV20-1 and TRBJ2-3; maybe TRBD2 (7 bases). V dropped 6 bases and J dropped 2 bases, with 24 bases sitting between them. The CDR3 totals 17 residues. The germline gives CDR1 DFQATT, CDR2 SNEGSKA (reference sequence). Here the CDR3 reads CSAASGVAGAFTDTQYF. In DNA form, the CDR3 reads TGCAGTGCAGCGTCAGGGGTGGCGGGAGCGTTCACAGATACGCAGTATTTT.

The chain carries TRBV11-2 and TRBJ2-3, with 10 nucleotides matching TRBD1. This CDR3 region has 15 residues. V lost 9 bases to trimming and J lost 6 bases; unmatched junction nucleotides: 12. The germline CDR1 and CDR2 sequences are SGHAT and FQNNGV. The CDR3 loop is CARSTRQGATDTQYF. The CDR3 DNA reads as TGTGCCAGAAGCACTAGACAGGGGGCGACGGATACGCAGTATTTT.

For this clonotype: This sequence may be a read error, since a much larger clone differs from it by one base. The conserved phenylalanine or tryptophan normally closing the CDR3 is absent here, so this likely arose from a read error. V usage is TRBV13 and J usage is TRBJ1-5; D gene unclear. Trimming shortened V by 5 bases and J by 7 bases, and 12 bases separated the two germline ends. Germline V CDR1 and CDR2: PRHDT, FYEKMQ (reference sequence). The CDR3 is 13 amino acids. The CDR3 DNA reads as TGTGCCAGCAGCCCCGGACCTTACCAGCCCCAGCATTAT. Translating gives CASSPGPYQPQHY.

This clonotype appeared many times. CDR3 sequence reads: CSARTSGGSDTQYF. The CDR3 DNA reads TGCAGTGCGCGGACTAGCGGGGGATCAGATACGCAGTATTTT. The rearrangement joins TRBV20-1 to TRBJ2-3, with 13 bases matching TRBD2. CDR1 DFQATT and CDR2 SNEGSKA come from the germline V gene (reference sequence). Unmatched junction bases numbered 4, after V lost 6 bases and J lost 4 bases. The CDR3 sequence is 14 residues long.

This clonotype was seen more than once but under ten times. A much larger clonotype is one base distant, so this may be a read error. V is TRBV5-4 and J is TRBJ2-1; 7 positions match TRBD1. Germline-derived CDR1 and CDR2 are SGHNT and YYREEE (reference sequence). There are 13 residues in the CDR3. The CDR3 nucleotides are TGTGTCAGCAGCCGGGACAGAAATAATGAGCAGTTCTTC. Protein sequence: CVSSRDRNNEQFF.

Comments on this clonotype: The CDR3 ends on some other residue instead of the conserved phenylalanine or tryptophan, so this is likely a read error. V gene TRBV20-1 combines with J gene TRBJ2-7, with 8 bases fitting TRBD1. Germline V lookup: CDR1 DFQATT, CDR2 SNEGSKA (reference sequence). The CDR3 is made up of 13 amino acids. This CDR3 reads CNADGTGTYEQYL. The DNA of the CDR3 is TGCAATGCTGATGGGACAGGAACCTACGAGCAGTACTTA.

This clonotype was observed a few times. CDR3 residues: CASSSHPNEKLFF. The CDR3 DNA reads as TGTGCCAGCAGCTCACACCCCAATGAAAAACTGTTTTTT. V and J are TRBV12-3 or TRBV12-4 and TRBJ1-4; D remains ambiguous. The CDR3 runs 13 residues. Trimming cost V 6 bases and J 5 bases, with 10 bases left between them.

This clonotype was found once. One junction end does not reproduce the germline sequence, and a read error may be involved. The rearrangement uses TRBV12-3 or TRBV12-4 and TRBJ2-5, with a weak D call TRBD2 (5 bases). The CDR3 is 15 residues long. The DNA for the CDR3 is TGTGCTAGCAGCTTAGCGAGGGAGTCACAAGAGACCCAGTACTTC. Protein sequence: CASSLARESQETQYF.

This clonotype was seen only a few times. One junction end disagrees with the germline gene, perhaps due to a read error. The chain carries TRBV11-2 and TRBJ2-3; TRBD2 might be the D (7 bases). In germline, CDR1 is SGHAT, CDR2 FQNNGV. CDR3 length equals 17 residues. The CDR3 spells CASSPYPGGQITDTQYF. In DNA, the CDR3 is TGTGCCAGCAGCCCATACCCCGGGGGGCAGATCACGGATACACAGTATTTT.

To note about this clonotype: At one end, the junction sequence differs from germline, possibly due to a read error. CDR3 DNA sequence: TGTGCCAGCAGCTTAGAGAACACTGAAGCTTTCTTC. Protein: CASSLENTEAFF. The chain couples TRBV11-3 to TRBJ1-1; D unclear. The CDR3 has 12 residues. From germline, CDR1 is SGHNT and CDR2 YENEEA.

To note about this clonotype: The germline gene is not matched at one end of the junction; a read error may be the cause. This chain uses TRBV6-5 with TRBJ2-5; 7 nucleotides align to TRBD2. Matching the DNA end better, TRBJ2-1 makes the J call doubtful. This CDR3 has 13 amino acids. The germline V gene encodes CDR1 MNHEY and CDR2 SVGAGI. CDR3: CASSWDGEGTQFF. In DNA, the CDR3 is TGTGCTAGCAGTTGGGACGGGGAGGGGACCCAGTTCTTC.

On this clonotype: A clone one base away is much larger, so this may be a read error. The chain couples TRBV5-4 to TRBJ2-3, with D unresolved. The ends were cut back, 4 bases at V and 2 bases at J, with 8 bases in the middle. Germline-derived CDR1 and CDR2 are SGHNT and YYREEE (reference sequence). The CDR3 is made up of 13 amino acids. The CDR3 DNA is TGTGCCAGCAGCCCTATACTCACAGATACGCAGTATTTT. As protein: CASSPILTDTQYF.

In the case of this clonotype: An end of the junction differs from the germline gene, which may be a read error. The rearrangement links TRBV4-2 to TRBJ2-7; 7 nucleotides align to TRBD2. Germline CDR1 is LGHNA and CDR2 is YNFKEQ. The CDR3 covers 18 residues. CDR3 nucleotides: TGTGCCGGCAGCCAAGATATGGGTCGAGGGACTATCTCATACGAGCAGTACTTC. Residues: CAGSQDMGRGTISYEQYF.

This rearrangement joins TRBV11-2 to TRBJ2-1; either TRBD1 or TRBD2 may supply D (5 bases each). Germline CDR1 SGHAT, CDR2 FQNNGV. V was clipped by 10 bases and J by 2 bases, with 12 bases between them. The CDR3 covers 13 residues. CDR3: CATDWGTYNEQFF. DNA of the CDR3: TGTGCCACTGACTGGGGGACCTACAATGAGCAGTTCTTC.

This clonotype appeared a single time. The germline gene is not matched at one end of the junction; a read error may be the cause. The chain is built from TRBV6-5 and TRBJ1-5; the D gene is possibly TRBD1 (6 bases). The V gene's germline CDR1 is MNHEY and CDR2 SVGAGI. The CDR3 consists of 19 residues. As DNA, the CDR3 is TGTGCCAGCAGCTACTCGGCAGGGGAAACATGTAATAGCAATCAGCCCCAGCATTTT. Protein product: CASSYSAGETCNSNQPQHF.

As concerns this clonotype: Germline is not matched at one junction end, which may reflect a read error. This sequence joins TRBV29-1 and TRBJ1-1; no reliable D call. CDR3 length equals 13 residues. Per germline, CDR1 SQVTM and CDR2 ANQGSEA. CDR3 coding DNA: TGCAGCGTCGAAGGGCTTAACCTGCCCGCCGCTTTCTTT. Its protein is CSVEGLNLPAAFF.

This clonotype was seen repeatedly, ten times or more. CDR3 in DNA: TGTGCCAGCAGCTTTCAATCCGGGACATCAAACTATGGCTACACCTTC. Its translation is CASSFQSGTSNYGYTF. The V gene is TRBV7-8, the J gene TRBJ1-2; possibly TRBD1 for D (6 bases). V was trimmed by 3 bases and J by 2 bases, leaving 16 bases between them. Germline values: CDR1 SGHVS, CDR2 FQNEAQ. The CDR3 is made up of 16 amino acids.

This clonotype was observed once. One end of the junction does not line up with germline, which may come from a read error. The chain carries TRBV11-3 and TRBJ2-5; the D gene is possibly TRBD2 (5 bases). The CDR3 runs to 12 residues. The germline V gene has CDR1 SGHNT and CDR2 YENEEA. CDR3 DNA: TGTGTCAGCGGCCCTATGGCAGAGACCCAGTACTTC. It specifies CVSGPMAETQYF.

A remark on this clonotype: The junction departs from germline at one end; a sequencing error may be responsible. The gene calls are TRBV6-5 and TRBJ1-5; 7 positions agree with TRBD1. From germline, CDR1 is MNHEY and CDR2 SVGAGI. The CDR3 totals 14 residues. The CDR3 reads CARSRTGGDQPQYF. CDR3 nucleotides: TGTGCCAGAAGTCGGACAGGAGGGGATCAGCCCCAATATTTT.

Note on this clonotype: A read error is possible here, since a much larger clone lies one base away. V and J are TRBV12-3 or TRBV12-4 and TRBJ2-5, with unresolved D. This CDR3 is built from 11 residues. The CDR3 sequence: CTSSLTETQYF. Written as DNA, the CDR3 is TGTACCAGCAGTCTGACAGAGACCCAGTACTTC.

This clonotype appeared a single time. Sequence at one end of the junction differs from germline and may be a read error. The rearrangement links TRBV29-1 to TRBJ1-1, with D uncertain. Germline CDR1 reads SQVTM; CDR2 reads ANQGSEA. The CDR3 contains 12 residues. The CDR3, as DNA: TGCAGCGTTGAAGGGGGAGGCACTGAAGTTTTCTTT. Translating it yields CSVEGGGTEVFF.

The rearrangement links TRBV29-1 to TRBJ2-6; D possibly corresponds to TRBD1 (5 bases). The CDR3 has 12 residues. Trimming stripped 3 bases from V and 18 bases from J, with 18 bases between. Germline lookup yields CDR1 SQVTM and CDR2 ANQGSEA. CDR3 region: CSVEAGANVSTF. The CDR3 DNA is TGCAGCGTTGAGGCTGGGGCCAACGTCTCGACTTTC.

This clonotype was detected only a few times. CDR3 in amino acids: CASSIHRGWSYNEQFF. The CDR3 DNA follows: TGTGCCAGCAGCATTCACAGGGGTTGGTCCTACAATGAGCAGTTCTTC. This chain uses TRBV7-8 with TRBJ2-1; TRBD1 matches 7 bases. The junction had 8 bases not matched to a gene; V was cut back by 5 bases and J by 1 base. In germline, CDR1 is SGHVS, CDR2 FQNEAQ. The CDR3 has 16 amino acids.

This clonotype was observed once. This likely comes from a read error, as the CDR3 has no conserved phenylalanine or tryptophan at its end. The chain couples TRBV5-6 to TRBJ2-7; a weak D match, TRBD1 (5 bases). The CDR3 covers 13 residues. Per germline, CDR1 SGHDT and CDR2 YYEEEE. Trimming pared 0 bases from V and 5 bases from J, leaving 9 bases between. CDR3 nucleotides: TGTGCCAGCAGCTTGGGGCAGGGTGACGAGCAGTACTCC. It translates to CASSLGQGDEQYS.